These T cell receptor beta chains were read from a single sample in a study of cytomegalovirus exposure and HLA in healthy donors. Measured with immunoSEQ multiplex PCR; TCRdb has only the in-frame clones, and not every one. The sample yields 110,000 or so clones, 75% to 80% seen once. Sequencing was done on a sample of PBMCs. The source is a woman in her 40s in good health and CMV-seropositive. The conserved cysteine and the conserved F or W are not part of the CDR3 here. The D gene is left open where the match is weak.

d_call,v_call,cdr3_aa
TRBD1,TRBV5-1,ASSFVGGQGYEQY
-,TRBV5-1,ASSPRGYRGEKLF
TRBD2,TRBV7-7,ASSLGGGSGELF
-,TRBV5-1,ASSLIEITYEQY
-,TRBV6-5,ASSRTDMNEKLF
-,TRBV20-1,SVRELVTQY
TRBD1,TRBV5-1,ASKMTGKNTGELF
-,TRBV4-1,ASSQVTGVTGELF
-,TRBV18,ASSPTRTGELF
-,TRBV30,AWRRGGYP
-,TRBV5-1,ASTQEKSPLHNQPQH
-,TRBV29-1,SVAVRNTEAF
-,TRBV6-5,ASRPDRYNEQF
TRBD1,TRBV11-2,ASSLVGAGQAYGYT
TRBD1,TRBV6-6,ASSDPQGGDTEAF
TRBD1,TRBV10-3,AIRTGNTEAF
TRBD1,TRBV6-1,ASSGQGPYGYT
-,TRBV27,ARQDTEAF
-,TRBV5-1,ASSLAASGGNTIY
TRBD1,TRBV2,ASIRSGTGVHEQY
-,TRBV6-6,ASSYGQGMSTGELF
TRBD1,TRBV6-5,ASSYVGTEGEKLF
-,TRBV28,ASSSAGILNTEAF
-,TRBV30,AWSHGSRADTQY
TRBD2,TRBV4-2,ASTSLAVRGNTQY
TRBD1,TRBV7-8,ASSSRAGQSNEKLF
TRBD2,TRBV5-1,ASKRISGGSNTGELF
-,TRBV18,ASSPNRVKNIQY
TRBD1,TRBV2,ASRGTGGGDTQY
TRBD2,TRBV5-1,ASSLGAGGPRETQY
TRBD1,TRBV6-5,ASRPTGTGLTEAF
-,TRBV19,ASSIGGRSNQPQH
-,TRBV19,ASSIGTSRDTQY
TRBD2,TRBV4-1,ASSQSLRTSGGTDTQY
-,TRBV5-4,ASSLGGQDYGYT
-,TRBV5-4,ASSLMREQY
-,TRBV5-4,ASSSRLETQY
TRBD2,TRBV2,ASSALASLTGELF
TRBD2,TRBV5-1,ASSPPSLAGVQETQY
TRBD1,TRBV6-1,ASRLDRVSNQPQH